What follows describes a single T cell receptor beta chain. This clonotype occurred a few times. Its target antigen remains unknown. Base qualities are missing; no much larger clone stands one base away. The sample belongs to a study of T-cell memory formation after mild COVID-19 (dated by TCRdb to about 2021). For the study in its entirety: TCR sequence clusters from the two donors were found to be largely donor specific. In a couple of donors, T-cell clones that expanded and contracted after mild COVID-19 were tracked by sequencing TCRalpha and TCRbeta repertoires over time. The cohort comprised two young, previously healthy adult volunteers, one female and one male. Broader findings and caveats from the paper: Some responding clones were detected in pre-infection memory, which suggested that pre-existing cross-reactive memory T cells had joined the SARS-CoV-2 response. Contracting CD4+ clones were found mainly in CM and EM memory subsets, while CD8+ clones were enriched in EMRA. The study covered only a couple of mild cases, and larger cohorts including severe cases with pre-infection samples were considered necessary. From day 15 to 85, contracting clones showed balanced CD4/CD8 phenotypes, whereas a second wave of clones that expanded from day 15 to 37 leaned towards CD4+. SARS-CoV-2 specificity of the second-wave clones peaking on day 37 was not confirmed.

Ficoll-Paque density gradient centrifugation was used to isolate PBMCs. CDR1 and CDR2, looked up from the germline V gene (reference sequence), are DFQATT and SNEGSKA. Including cysteine and phenylalanine, the CDR3 has 15 amino acids. The entry retains the CDR3 DNA only, 45 bases that are in frame from base 1. V loses 0 bases of germline sequence and J loses 3 bases, and the interval between the two ends is 14 bases. These reads were obtained on an Illumina NovaSeq 6000. TCRalpha and TCRbeta cDNA libraries were built by 5'RACE with constant-segment primers, adding sample barcodes and unique molecular identifiers. Trizol reagent was used to extract RNA from every sample. Library amplification was performed in two PCR steps, and a second sample barcode and Illumina TruSeq adapters were introduced in the second step. Sequencing of libraries was performed on an Illumina NovaSeq with 2 x 150 bp paired-end reads. In the source study's methods: With migec v1.2.7, reads were demultiplexed and then collapsed into UMI-guided consensus sequences. With mixcr v2.1.11, UMI consensuses were aligned to TRA and TRB V and J templates and assembled into clonotypes. A clonotype was counted as expanded or contracted only when both edgeR and NoisET called the clonotype significant, with the noise models trained on biological replicates. For edgeR calls, a false discovery rate-adjusted p below 0.01 and a log2 fold-change threshold of 1 were applied. PCA with hierarchical clustering of max-normalized trajectories of the 1000 most abundant clonotypes was used as exploratory dynamics analysis. Each responding clone was given a CD4 or CD8 phenotype based on the CD4+ and CD8+ repertoires, which had been sequenced separately. In-frame beta chains were kept once TCRdb had trimmed the public reads at Q25 with fastp and called clones with MiXCR. For every CDR3 protein sequence, its rows merge into one entry that carries the most common genes and DNA. The V and J calls reflect TCRdb's pipeline rather than the authors' work. For this sample the table gives approximately 300,000 distinct CDR3 sequences, of which more than 15% were detected only once. In total, the top ten clones hold 20% to 25% of the sample.

This clonotype was obtained from a man aged 18 to 35 who had mild COVID-19 (a few samples of this study predate the infection). The sample titles of this study are shuffled in the database, so cell type and time point are left out; the donor was told from shared clones. The rearranged segments are TRBV20-1 and TRBJ1-2; tentative D gene TRBD1, with 5 bases matching. The sample was PBMCs or a T cell subset sorted from them (not recorded which). The CDR3 corresponds to CSARDGIGAYYGYTF. The DNA reads TGCAGTGCTAGAGATGGTATCGGGGCTTACTATGGCTACACCTTC.